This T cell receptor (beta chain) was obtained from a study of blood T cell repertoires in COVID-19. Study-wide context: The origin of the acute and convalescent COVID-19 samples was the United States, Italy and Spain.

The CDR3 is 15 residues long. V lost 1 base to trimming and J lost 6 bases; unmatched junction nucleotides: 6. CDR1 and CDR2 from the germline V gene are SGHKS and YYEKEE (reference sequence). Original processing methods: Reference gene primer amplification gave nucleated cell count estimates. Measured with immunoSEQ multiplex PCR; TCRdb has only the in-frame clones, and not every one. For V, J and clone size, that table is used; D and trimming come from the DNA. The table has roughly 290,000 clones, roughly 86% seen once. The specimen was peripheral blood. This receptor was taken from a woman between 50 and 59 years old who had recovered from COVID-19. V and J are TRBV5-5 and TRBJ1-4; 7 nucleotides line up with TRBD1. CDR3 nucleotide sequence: TGTGCCAGCAGCTTGAGGACAGGCGTGTATGAAAAACTGTTTTTT. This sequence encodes CASSLRTGVYEKLFF.